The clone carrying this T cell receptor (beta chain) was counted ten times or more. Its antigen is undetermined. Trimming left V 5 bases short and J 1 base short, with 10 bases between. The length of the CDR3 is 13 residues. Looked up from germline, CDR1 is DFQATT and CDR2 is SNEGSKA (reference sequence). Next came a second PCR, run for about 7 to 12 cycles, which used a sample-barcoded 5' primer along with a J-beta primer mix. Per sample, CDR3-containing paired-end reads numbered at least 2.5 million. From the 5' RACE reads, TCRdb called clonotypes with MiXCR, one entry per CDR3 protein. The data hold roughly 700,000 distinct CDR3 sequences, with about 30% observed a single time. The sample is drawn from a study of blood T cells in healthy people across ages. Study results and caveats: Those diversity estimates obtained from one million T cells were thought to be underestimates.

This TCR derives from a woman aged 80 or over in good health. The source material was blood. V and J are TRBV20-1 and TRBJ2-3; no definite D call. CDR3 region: CSALNGRTDTQYF. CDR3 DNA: TGCAGTGCTTTGAACGGGCGCACAGATACGCAGTATTTT.